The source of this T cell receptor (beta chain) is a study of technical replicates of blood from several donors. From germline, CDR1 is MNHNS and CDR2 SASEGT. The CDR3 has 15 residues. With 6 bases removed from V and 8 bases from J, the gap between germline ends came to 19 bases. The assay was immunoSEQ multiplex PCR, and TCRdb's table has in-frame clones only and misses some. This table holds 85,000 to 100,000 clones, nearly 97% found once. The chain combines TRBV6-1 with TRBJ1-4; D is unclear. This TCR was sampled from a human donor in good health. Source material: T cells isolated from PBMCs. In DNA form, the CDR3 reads TGTGCCAGCAGGGACTTCGGGAGGGCCGGGGAAAAACTGTTTTTT. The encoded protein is CASRDFGRAGEKLFF.